The next 28 T cell receptor beta chains were all read from a single sample in a study of blood T cell repertoires in COVID-19. Produced via immunoSEQ multiplex PCR; TCRdb's table is partial and in-frame only. This sample carries 250,000 or so clones, around 88% of them seen once, and the ten largest clones take roughly 6.7%. The sequenced material came from peripheral blood. The receptors were sampled from a woman aged 25-40 years with COVID-19, enrolled during active disease.

This chain links TRBV18 with TRBJ2-5, with TRBD1 matching 7 bases. The length of the CDR3 is 18 residues. Germline V gene sequence: CDR1 KGHSH, CDR2 LQKENI. Losses at the gene ends were 6 bases for V and 1 base for J; bases not matched to a gene: 17. Written as DNA, the CDR3 is TGTGCCAGCTCGACAGACAGGGTGGAATCCAGCCTCCAAGAGACCCAGTACTTC. This sequence encodes CASSTDRVESSLQETQYF.

This clone was found a few times. V usage is TRBV12-5 and J usage is TRBJ2-2; D possibly corresponds to TRBD2 (6 bases). The germline gives CDR1 LGHNT, CDR2 FRNRAP. V lost 4 bases, J lost 6 bases, and 18 bases lay in between. The CDR3 covers 16 residues. The CDR3 sequence is CASGSSPREGAGELFF. CDR3 sequence (DNA): TGTGCTAGTGGTTCATCCCCGCGGGAAGGGGCCGGGGAGCTGTTTTTT.

The chain joins TRBV5-5 to TRBJ2-1; D remains unclear. The CDR3 extends over 18 amino acids. Germline CDR1 reads SGHKS; CDR2 reads YYEKEE (reference sequence). The V gene lost 1 base and the J gene lost 1 base, with 18 bases spanning the gap. CDR3 sequence: CASSLWASHVRSYNEQFF. CDR3 nucleotide sequence: TGTGCCAGCAGCTTGTGGGCGAGCCATGTAAGGTCCTACAATGAGCAGTTCTTC.

The chain carries TRBV5-8 and TRBJ1-5; no clear D gene. The CDR3 runs to 16 residues. Germline V lookup: CDR1 SGHTS, CDR2 YDEGEE. With 1 base removed from V and 4 bases from J, the gap between germline ends came to 15 bases. This chain's CDR3 is CASSLLLHSTNQPQHF. The CDR3 DNA follows: TGTGCCAGCAGCTTGTTGCTGCACTCTACGAATCAGCCCCAGCATTTT.

The J gene is TRBJ2-5, the V gene TRBV19; the D is unclear. Germline CDR1 is LNHDA and CDR2 is SQIVND (reference sequence). The CDR3 length is 15 residues. Trimming left V 5 bases short and J 1 base short, with 14 bases between. The CDR3 DNA is TGTGCCAGTAGTCTGGCCCCTGCCTTCCAAGAGACCCAGTACTTC. This codes for CASSLAPAFQETQYF.

This CDR3 is CASSEGTVFRGELFF. The CDR3 nucleotides read TGTGCCAGCAGCGAGGGGACAGTATTTAGGGGGGAGCTGTTTTTT. V is TRBV7-2 and J is TRBJ2-2; 7 nucleotides align to TRBD1. The CDR3 length is 15 residues. Unmatched junction bases numbered 11, after V lost 5 bases and J lost 8 bases. From germline, CDR1 is SGHTA and CDR2 FQGNSA.

The CDR3 coding sequence is TGTGCCAGCAGCCCCTCCGGCACAGATACGCAGTATTTT. Translation: CASSPSGTDTQYF. The chain links TRBV11-3 to TRBJ2-3; no clear D. The length of the CDR3 is 13 residues. The V and J ends lost 5 bases and 1 base respectively, with 7 bases between them. Germline lookup yields CDR1 SGHNT and CDR2 YENEEA.

The V call is TRBV10-3, the J call TRBJ2-5; D might be TRBD2 (6 bases). V gave up 3 bases and J gave up 5 bases, with 10 bases separating them. This CDR3 spans 13 amino acids. The germline gives CDR1 ENHRY, CDR2 SYGVKD. The CDR3 region is CAISEGGRETQYF. The CDR3 bases are TGTGCCATCAGTGAAGGAGGGAGGGAGACCCAGTACTTC.

The CDR3 bases are TGCGCCAGCAGCCAAGATCAAGATCTTCCGCAGGGGCTTTCGGGTAGGTCCTACGAGCAGTACGTC. Its protein product is CASSQDQDLPQGLSGRSYEQYV. This chain links TRBV4-1 with TRBJ2-7, with D perhaps matching TRBD1 (6 bases). The V gene's germline CDR1 is MGHRA and CDR2 YSYEKL. Trimming took off 0 bases at V and 1 base at J, with 31 bases between the two ends. The CDR3 runs to 22 residues.

This sequence joins TRBV6-2 or TRBV6-3 and TRBJ2-1; 15 bases map to TRBD2. V shed 4 bases and J 0 bases; nucleotides not matched to a gene: 13. From germline, CDR1 is MNHEY and CDR2 SVGEGT. The CDR3 runs to 21 residues. In nucleotides, the CDR3 is TGTGCCAGCAGTTCCTTACCGGGACTAGCGGGAGGCCCGAGCTCCTACAATGAGCAGTTCTTC. This sequence encodes CASSSLPGLAGGPSSYNEQFF.

This chain joins TRBV10-3 and TRBJ1-1, with D possibly TRBD1 on 6 matching bases. V was cut by 0 bases and J by 6 bases, with 14 bases left in between. The CDR3 is 15 amino acids. CDR1 ENHRY and CDR2 SYGVKD come from the germline V gene. The CDR3 is CAISESKRGNAEAFF. The CDR3, as DNA: TGTGCCATCAGTGAGTCGAAGAGGGGGAATGCTGAAGCTTTCTTT.

The rearrangement links TRBV2 to TRBJ2-1, with D possibly being TRBD1 (6 bases). Between the trimmed V and J ends, which lost 5 bases and 5 bases, there was a span of 10 bases. The V gene's germline CDR1 is SNHLY and CDR2 FYNNEI. This CDR3 region has 13 residues. Here the CDR3 DNA reads TGTGCCAGCAGTTCCGACAGGCACAATGAGCAGTTCTTC. Encoded protein: CASSSDRHNEQFF.

The chain recombines TRBV10-2 with TRBJ1-4; D ambiguous. In germline, CDR1 is WSHSY, CDR2 SAAADI. V lost 0 bases to trimming and J lost 0 bases, with 14 bases between them. The CDR3 totals 18 residues. Here the CDR3 DNA reads TGCGCCAGCAGTGAGTCTGGTCCGCGGGTCTCAACTAATGAAAAACTGTTTTTT. Translation gives CASSESGPRVSTNEKLFF.

The genes are TRBV30 and TRBJ1-2; no firm D call. The ends were cut back, 7 bases at V and 1 base at J, with 19 bases in the middle. There are 15 residues in the CDR3. Germline V gives CDR1 GTSNPN, CDR2 SVGIG (reference sequence). The CDR3 DNA follows: TGTGCCTCGACTATTGGCGGAACTCTTAACTATGGCTACACCTTC. It is translated as CASTIGGTLNYGYTF.

This chain links TRBV2 with TRBJ2-1; D is unresolved. The CDR3 has 14 residues. Trimming took off 6 bases at V and 0 bases at J, with 9 bases between the two ends. Germline CDR1 is SNHLY and CDR2 is FYNNEI. DNA for the CDR3: TGTGCCAGCAGCCTACCGAGCTCCTACAATGAGCAGTTCTTC. Translation gives CASSLPSSYNEQFF. Drawing the rest from reference TRBV2 and TRBJ2-1, the complete variable domain is EPEVTQTPSHQVTQMGQEVILRCVPISNHLYFYWYRQILGQKVEFLVSFYNNEISEKSEIFDDQFSVERPDGSNFTLKIRSTKLEDSAMYFCASSLPSSYNEQFFGPGTRLTVL.

The chain couples TRBV27 to TRBJ1-2; D not resolved. Germline V gene sequence: CDR1 MNHEY, CDR2 SMNVEV (reference sequence). The CDR3 runs 13 residues. The V and J ends lost 0 bases and 8 bases respectively, with 10 bases between them. The CDR3 nucleotides read TGTGCCAGCAGTTTATCCCCTGTCGGGGGCTACACCTTC. Translation gives CASSLSPVGGYTF.

The rearrangement links TRBV20-1 to TRBJ2-1; 7 nucleotides line up with TRBD2. Trimming took 3 bases from V and 3 from J; bases not matched to a gene: 8. Germline V gene sequence: CDR1 DFQATT, CDR2 SNEGSKA (reference sequence). The CDR3 runs 15 residues. The CDR3 DNA reads as TGCAGTGCTAGTCGGTCGGCGGGAGTCTACAATGAGCAGTTCTTC. Translated: CSASRSAGVYNEQFF.

The V gene is TRBV11-2, the J gene TRBJ2-7; D is perhaps TRBD2 (6 bases). Trimming shortened V by 1 base and J by 6 bases, and 13 bases separated the two germline ends. The CDR3 has 14 amino acids. The germline CDR1 and CDR2 sequences are SGHAT and FQNNGV. CDR3 DNA sequence: TGTGCCAGCAGCTTAGCGGGGGTCCCCGGCGAGCAGTACTTC. Translating it yields CASSLAGVPGEQYF.

This clone occurred once. The chain links TRBV7-9 to TRBJ1-5; no clear D. Germline V gene data show CDR1 as SEHNR and CDR2 as FQNEAQ (reference sequence). Between the trimmed V and J ends, which lost 3 bases and 8 bases, there was a span of 8 bases. CDR3 length equals 12 residues. The CDR3 nucleotides read TGTGCCAGCAGCTTCGGAGGCGAGCCCCAGCATTTT. It translates to CASSFGGEPQHF. Variable domain in full (rest from reference TRBV7-9 and TRBJ1-5): DTGVSQNPRHKITKRGQNVTFRCDPISEHNRLYWYRQTLGQGPEFLTYFQNEAQLEKSRLLSDRFSAERPKGSFSTLEIQRTEQGDSAMYLCASSFGGEPQHFGDGTRLSIL.

The table lists this clone with a few counts. The same CDR3 also results from other DNA sequences found in this sample. The chain links TRBV18 to TRBJ1-3; D is possibly TRBD1 (5 bases). This CDR3 comprises 15 residues. V was shortened by 3 bases and J by 1 base, with 10 bases between the two germline ends. The germline V gene has CDR1 KGHSH and CDR2 LQKENI. The CDR3 sequence is CASSPSQGSGNTIYF. DNA of the CDR3: TGTGCCAGCTCACCCTCCCAGGGTTCTGGAAACACCATATATTTT.

The V call is TRBV6-2 or TRBV6-3, the J call TRBJ2-1; 12 bases map to TRBD2. J gave up 7 bases and V 2 bases, and 12 bases lay outside the gene matches. The CDR3 runs to 18 residues. The germline V gene encodes CDR1 MNHEY and CDR2 SVGEGT. The CDR3, as DNA: TGTGCCAGCAGTTACCCCCCCGCTCTAGCGGGAGGGCCTAATGAGCAGTTCTTC. Its protein is CASSYPPALAGGPNEQFF.

This chain joins TRBV5-5 and TRBJ1-4; TRBD1 matches at 10 bases. V lost 0 bases and J lost 7; bases outside the gene matches: 9. The CDR3 totals 17 residues. Germline CDR1 SGHKS, CDR2 YYEKEE (reference sequence). Written as DNA, the CDR3 is TGTGCCAGCAGCTTGGCCACCCGGAGGACAGGGGGTGAAAAACTGTTTTTT. Residues: CASSLATRRTGGEKLFF.

V is TRBV7-2 and J is TRBJ2-1; D gene unclear. V was shortened by 4 bases and J by 0 bases, with 13 bases between the two germline ends. The germline gives CDR1 SGHTA, CDR2 FQGNSA. This CDR3 is built from 16 residues. The CDR3 region is CASSSYPRGSYNEQFF. For the CDR3, the DNA is TGTGCCAGCAGCTCATATCCGAGAGGCTCCTACAATGAGCAGTTCTTC.

V is TRBV5-6 and J is TRBJ1-3; 7 nucleotides line up with TRBD1. This CDR3 comprises 15 residues. Trimming took 4 bases from V and 4 from J; bases not matched to a gene: 8. The germline V gene has CDR1 SGHDT and CDR2 YYEEEE. The CDR3 sequence: CASSPRGTRGNTIYF. The DNA for the CDR3 is TGTGCCAGCAGCCCCAGGGGGACCCGCGGAAACACCATATATTTT.

The V call is TRBV7-2, the J call TRBJ2-1, with D unresolved. The CDR3 has 12 amino acids. Trimming left V 8 bases short and J 10 bases short, with 15 bases between. Germline V lookup: CDR1 SGHTA, CDR2 FQGNSA. CDR3: CASFLGLSEQFF. The CDR3 nucleotides are TGTGCCAGCTTTCTTGGGCTATCAGAGCAGTTCTTC.

V gene TRBV5-4 combines with J gene TRBJ1-2, with TRBD1 identical over 11 bases. Germline lookup yields CDR1 SGHNT and CDR2 YYREEE (reference sequence). The CDR3 sequence is 14 residues long. With V trimmed by 3 bases and J by 3 bases, 1 base remained unmatched. CDR3 region: CASSWDRGYYGYTF. In DNA, the CDR3 is TGTGCCAGCAGCTGGGACAGGGGGTACTATGGCTACACCTTC.

V gene TRBV4-3 combines with J gene TRBJ2-3, with TRBD2 identical over 14 bases. CDR1 is LGHNA, CDR2 YSLEER, per germline. Unmatched junction bases numbered 4, after V lost 3 bases and J lost 5 bases. The CDR3 sequence is 16 residues long. The CDR3 DNA sequence: TGCGCCAGCAGCCACGCGACTAGCGGGAGGGGAGATACGCAGTATTTT. This encodes CASSHATSGRGDTQYF.

This chain uses TRBV5-1 with TRBJ2-5, with TRBD2 identical over 8 bases. CDR3 size: 17 residues. V lost 0 bases, J lost 1 base, and 8 bases stayed unmatched. Germline CDR1 is SGHRS and CDR2 is YFSETQ. CDR3 residues: CASSLGPRGGGQETQYF. Here the CDR3 DNA reads TGCGCCAGCAGCTTGGGGCCTCGGGGGGGAGGCCAAGAGACCCAGTACTTC.